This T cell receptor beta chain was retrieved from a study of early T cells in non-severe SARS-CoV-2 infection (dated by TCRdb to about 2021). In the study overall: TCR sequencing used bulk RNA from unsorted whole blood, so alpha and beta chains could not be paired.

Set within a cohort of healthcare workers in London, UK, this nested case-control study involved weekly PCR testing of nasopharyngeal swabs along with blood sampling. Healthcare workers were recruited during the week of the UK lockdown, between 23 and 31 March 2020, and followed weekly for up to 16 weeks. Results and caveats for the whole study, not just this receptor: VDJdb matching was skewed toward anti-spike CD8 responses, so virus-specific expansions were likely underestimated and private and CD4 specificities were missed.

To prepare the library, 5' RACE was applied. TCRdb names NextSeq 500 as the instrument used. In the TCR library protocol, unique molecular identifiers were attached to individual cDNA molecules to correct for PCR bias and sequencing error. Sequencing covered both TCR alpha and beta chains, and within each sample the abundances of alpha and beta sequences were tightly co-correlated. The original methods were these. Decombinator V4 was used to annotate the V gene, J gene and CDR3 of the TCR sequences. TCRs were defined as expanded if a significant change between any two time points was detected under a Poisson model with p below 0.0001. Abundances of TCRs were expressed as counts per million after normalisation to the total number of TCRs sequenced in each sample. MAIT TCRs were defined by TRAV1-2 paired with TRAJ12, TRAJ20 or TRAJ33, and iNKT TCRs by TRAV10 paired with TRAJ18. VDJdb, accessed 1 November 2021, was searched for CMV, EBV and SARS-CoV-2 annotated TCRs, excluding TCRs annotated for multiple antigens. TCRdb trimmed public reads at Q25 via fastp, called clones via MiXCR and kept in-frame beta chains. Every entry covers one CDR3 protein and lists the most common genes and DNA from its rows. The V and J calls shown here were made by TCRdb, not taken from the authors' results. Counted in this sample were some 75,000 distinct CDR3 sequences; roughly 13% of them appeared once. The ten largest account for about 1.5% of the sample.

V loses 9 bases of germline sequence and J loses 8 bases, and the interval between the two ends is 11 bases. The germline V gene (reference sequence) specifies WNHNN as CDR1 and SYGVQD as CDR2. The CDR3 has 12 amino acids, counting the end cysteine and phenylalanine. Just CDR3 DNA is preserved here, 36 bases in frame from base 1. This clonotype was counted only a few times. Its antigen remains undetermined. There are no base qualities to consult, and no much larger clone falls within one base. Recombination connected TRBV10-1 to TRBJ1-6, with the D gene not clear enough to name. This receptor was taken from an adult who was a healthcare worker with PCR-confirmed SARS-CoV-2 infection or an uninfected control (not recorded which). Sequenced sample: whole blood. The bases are TGCGCCAGGTCCCCCGAAGATTCACCCCTCCACTTT. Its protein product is CARSPEDSPLHF.